This paragraph covers one T cell receptor (beta chain) sequence. Its specificity is unknown. The V gene lost 5 bases and the J gene lost 9 bases, with 25 bases spanning the gap. The germline CDR1 and CDR2 sequences are SEHNR and FQNEAQ (reference sequence). The CDR3 sequence is 16 residues long. Prepared libraries of TCR beta cDNA carried unique molecular identifiers. TCRdb independently ran MiXCR on the PCR reads; one entry per CDR3 protein. The sample carries 750,000 to 950,000 distinct CDR3 sequences, approximately 44% recorded once. The data are from a study of post-analysis software for immune sequencing data. Study-wide points: Five or six TRBV segments, TRBV5-6, TRBV5-1 and TRBV20-1 among them, were found more frequent in patients than controls.

The rearrangement links TRBV7-9 to TRBJ2-5; tentatively, D is TRBD1 (5 bases). Sequenced input: blood. The clonotype was recovered from a girl aged 5-17 years with multiple sclerosis. The CDR3 loop is CASSPPLGQGRVAQYF. The CDR3 DNA sequence: TGTGCCAGCAGCCCCCCTTTGGGCCAGGGAAGAGTGGCCCAGTACTTC.